This entry describes one TCR beta chain. Its specificity is unknown. V lost 6 bases and J 2 bases, leaving 8 bases between the germline ends. CDR3 length: 12 amino acids. Germline-derived CDR1 and CDR2 are SNHLY and FYNNEI. The study ran the assay at deep level. Sorted-subset replicate PCRs used about 0.2 ug of genomic DNA. This amount corresponded to some 32,000 T cell genomes. Using immunoSEQ multiplex PCR, the repertoire was profiled, and TCRdb retains in-frame clones only, with some absent. The profile covers 200,000 to 250,000 clones, with 60% to 70% appearing a single time and around 10% taken by the ten largest. The data originate from a study of shared clonotypes between healthy human individuals. Whole-study context: A donor's plate count was three for CD4 naive and three for CD4 memory; CD8 naive had two and CD8 memory one. Whole-study results and caveats: Naive subsets, compared against memory subsets, generally had larger estimated richness values.

The V and J genes are TRBV2 and TRBJ2-7, with D unclear. This clonotype was obtained from a man younger than 40 in good health. What was sequenced was memory CD4+ T cells sorted from blood. Indicated subset: CD45RA-negative fraction. CDR3 residues: CASRLEAYEQYF. DNA of the CDR3: TGTGCCAGCAGACTCGAGGCCTACGAGCAGTACTTC.